The entry that follows covers one T cell receptor beta chain sequence. The target antigen is unknown. From the 5' RACE reads, TCRdb called clonotypes with MiXCR, one entry per CDR3 protein. The sample consists of more than 90,000 distinct CDR3 sequences, 9.5% to 12% of them appearing once. The data belong to a study of early T cells in non-severe SARS-CoV-2 infection. Study-wide results and limits: VDJdb matching, biased toward anti-spike CD8 responses, missed private and CD4 specificities.

The sequenced material came from whole blood. The sequence came from an adult who was a healthcare worker with PCR-confirmed SARS-CoV-2 infection or an uninfected control (not recorded which).

The CDR3 is CASSRNRGLGSEQYF. The CDR3 DNA sequence: TGTGCCAGCAGCCGTAACAGGGGGCTGGGGTCCGAGCAGTACTTC. The chain links TRBV6-5 to TRBJ2-7, with 9 bases lining up with TRBD1. The V gene's germline CDR1 is MNHEY and CDR2 SVGAGI. The V gene end was trimmed by 6 bases and the J gene end by 6 bases; junction bases not matched to a gene: 12. The CDR3 totals 15 residues.